This T cell receptor beta chain emerged from a study of vaccination and CD4 T cells after COVID-19 (dated by TCRdb to between 2022 and 2023). At the level of the whole study: SARS-CoV-2 positivity had been established in the convalescent patients by nasal swab PCR, and mild disease was recorded in nine of these patients and severe disease in one. Participants received two doses of either the Pfizer-BioNTech BNT162b2 vaccine (n=8) or the Moderna mRNA-1273 vaccine (n=2). Overlapping spike peptide pools from SARS-CoV-2 and from the common cold coronaviruses HCoV-NL63, HCoV-OC43 and HCoV-229E were used as culture stimuli. The convalescent cohort included six males and four females, with two Hispanic individuals, seven Caucasians, two Asians and one multiracial person. The spike-specific CD4+ TCR repertoire was compared before and after mRNA vaccination in fewer than eleven COVID-19 convalescent patients and 4 infection-naive healthy vaccine recipients. Post-vaccine blood samples were collected a median of about 11 weeks after the second vaccine dose, ranging from roughly 12 to 250 days. Control cultures received a CEFX viral epitope pool as the positive control, an HIV-1 Nef peptide pool as the negative control, or no peptide. Post-COVID blood samples from convalescent patients were collected a median of 101 days after diagnosis, with a range of roughly 30 to 170 days. The study at large found these results: Only a relatively small number of convalescent patients were included in the study, and early timepoints following natural infection were not analyzed. The median number of SARS-CoV-2-reactive clonotypes rose from under 25 after infection to some 37 after vaccination, but the change was not significant. Nearly all vaccine-specific clones in convalescent patients (304 of 307) were mono-reactive for SARS-CoV-2 spike rather than cross-reactive with common cold coronaviruses. Among convalescent patients, a median about 87% of the SARS-CoV-2-reactive clones seen after vaccination appeared only after vaccination, which suggests priming specific to the vaccine.

As for this clonotype: Which antigen it targets is not known. Base-call qualities are not available, and no considerably larger clone is one nucleotide away.

From its cysteine to its phenylalanine, the CDR3 spans 12 amino acids. Just CDR3 DNA is preserved here, 36 bases in frame from base 1. V loses 5 bases of germline sequence and J loses 5 bases, and the interval between the two ends is 9 bases. CDR1 and CDR2, looked up from the germline V gene, are SQVTM and ANQGSEA. This specimen's treatment or condition label, per the study, means: roughly 11-day PBMC culture with coronavirus spike peptide pools or control peptides (ViraFEST assay). To expand antigen-specific T cells with peptide pools and then pick out the expanded clonotypes through TCR sequencing, the study relied on the ViraFEST assay. The convalescent patients' positive SARS-CoV-2 PCR tests were from March to December 2020, which was before the Alpha, Beta and Delta variants emerged in the United States. More than 1.5 million PBMCs per well were cultured in IMDM with roughly 5.5% human AB serum and 8.5 to 10 IU/ml IL-2, plus 10 ug/ml peptide pools. On days 3 and 7, half of the culture medium was replaced with fresh IL-2-containing medium. Once the cells had been in culture for over nine days, the EasySep CD4+ T cell isolation kit was used to isolate CD4+ T cells by negative selection. Ficoll-Paque Plus gradient centrifugation was used to isolate PBMCs from whole blood, and the isolated PBMCs were then either used fresh or cryopreserved at -140C. In general, triplicate wells were set up for every culture condition.

The library was prepared using PCR. DNA from cultured CD4+ T cells was subjected to TCR sequencing with the Oncomine TCR Beta short-read assay at the Johns Hopkins FTIC core. The QIAamp micro DNA kit was used to extract genomic DNA from the cultured CD4+ T cells. Oncomine TCR Beta libraries from cultured CD4+ T cells were pooled using unique dual indexes and sequenced on an Illumina iSeq 100. From the authors' description of their analysis: Non-productive sequences were removed, and CDR3s that did not start with C, did not end with F or W, or were shorter than 7 amino acids were discarded. The MANAFEST web application identified antigen-specific clonotypes by comparing peptide-stimulated wells against reference wells and other culture wells. An FDR below 0.05, an odds ratio above 5, and a productive frequency above 0.1% in at least two of three replicate wells were required for clones to be considered positive. A clonotype counted as cross-reactive if it showed significant expansion both in the SARS-CoV-2 spike wells and in at least one common cold coronavirus spike condition. CDR3 homology was assessed with Levenshtein distances (stringdist) and unrooted phylogenetic trees (ape) in R version 3.6.1. TCRdb reanalyzed the raw reads on its own, using fastp at Q25 for trimming and MiXCR for clone calling, and kept in-frame beta chains. One record per CDR3 amino acid sequence lists the most common genes and DNA. TCRdb's processing, not the authors', yielded these V and J calls. The sample contains some 9,100 distinct CDR3 sequences, 66% of them found a single time. Of the sample, 26% falls within the top ten clones.

Sequenced sample: CD4+ T cells from blood, cultured in vitro. The receptor comes from a human donor who had recovered from COVID-19. The receptor chain draws on TRBV29-1 and TRBJ2-2; perhaps TRBD1 is the D gene, with 6 bases matching. The DNA sequence is as follows: TGCAGCGTTATCAGGGGTACCGGGGAGCTGTTTTTT. Translated, this gives CSVIRGTGELFF.